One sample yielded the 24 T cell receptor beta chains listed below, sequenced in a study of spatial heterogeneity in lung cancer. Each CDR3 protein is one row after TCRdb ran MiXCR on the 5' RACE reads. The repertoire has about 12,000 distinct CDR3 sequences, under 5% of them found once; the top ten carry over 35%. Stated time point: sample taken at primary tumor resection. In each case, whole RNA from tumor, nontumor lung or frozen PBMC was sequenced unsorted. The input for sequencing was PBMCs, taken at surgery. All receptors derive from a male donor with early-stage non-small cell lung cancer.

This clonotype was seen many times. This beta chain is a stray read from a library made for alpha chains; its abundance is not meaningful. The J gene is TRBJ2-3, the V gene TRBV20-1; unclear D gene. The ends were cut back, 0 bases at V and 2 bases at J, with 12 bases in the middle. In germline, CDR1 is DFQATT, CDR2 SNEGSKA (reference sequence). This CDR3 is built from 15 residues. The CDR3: CSARDARGLTDTQYF. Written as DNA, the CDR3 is TGCAGTGCTAGAGATGCCCGTGGGCTCACAGATACGCAGTATTTT.

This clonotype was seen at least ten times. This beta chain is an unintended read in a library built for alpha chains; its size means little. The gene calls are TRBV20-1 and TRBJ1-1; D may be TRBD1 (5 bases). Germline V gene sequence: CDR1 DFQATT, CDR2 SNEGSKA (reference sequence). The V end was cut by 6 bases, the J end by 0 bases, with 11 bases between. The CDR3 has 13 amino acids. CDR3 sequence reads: CSADGGLNTEAFF. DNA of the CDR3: TGCAGTGCGGATGGGGGACTGAACACTGAAGCTTTCTTT.

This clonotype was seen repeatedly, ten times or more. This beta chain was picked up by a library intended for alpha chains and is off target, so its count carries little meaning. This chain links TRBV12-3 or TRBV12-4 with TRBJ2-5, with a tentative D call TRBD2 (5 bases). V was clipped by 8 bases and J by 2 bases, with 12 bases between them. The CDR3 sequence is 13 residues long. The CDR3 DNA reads TGTGCCAGCGGCCGGGATCCGCAAGAGACCCAGTACTTC. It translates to CASGRDPQETQYF.

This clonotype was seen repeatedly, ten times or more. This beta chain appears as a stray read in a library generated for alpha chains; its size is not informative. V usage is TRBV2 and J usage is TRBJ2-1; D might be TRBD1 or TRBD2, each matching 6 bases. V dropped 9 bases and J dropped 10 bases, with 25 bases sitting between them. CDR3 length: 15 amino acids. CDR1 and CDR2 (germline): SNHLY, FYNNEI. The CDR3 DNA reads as TGTGCCAGATCCCCTGGGAGCAGAACAGGGAGGGAGCAGTTCTTC. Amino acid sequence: CARSPGSRTGREQFF. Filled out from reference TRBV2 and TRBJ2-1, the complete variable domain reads EPEVTQTPSHQVTQMGQEVILRCVPISNHLYFYWYRQILGQKVEFLVSFYNNEISEKSEIFDDQFSVERPDGSNFTLKIRSTKLEDSAMYFCARSPGSRTGREQFFGPGTRLTVL.

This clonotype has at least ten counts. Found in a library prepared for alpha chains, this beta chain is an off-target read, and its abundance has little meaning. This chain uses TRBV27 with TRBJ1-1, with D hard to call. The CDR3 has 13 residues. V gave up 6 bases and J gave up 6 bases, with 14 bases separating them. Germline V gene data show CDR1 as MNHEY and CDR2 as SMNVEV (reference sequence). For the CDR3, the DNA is TGTGCCAGCAGACGGGTCCTTGGCGCTGAAGCTTTCTTT. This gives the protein CASRRVLGAEAFF.

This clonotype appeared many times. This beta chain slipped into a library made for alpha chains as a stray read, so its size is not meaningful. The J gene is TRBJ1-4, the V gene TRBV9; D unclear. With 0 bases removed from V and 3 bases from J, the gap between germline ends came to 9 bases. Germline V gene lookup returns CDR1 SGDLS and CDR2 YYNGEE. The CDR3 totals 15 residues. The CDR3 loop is CASSVGYSSNEKLFF. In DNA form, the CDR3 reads TGTGCCAGCAGCGTAGGCTATAGTTCTAATGAAAAACTGTTTTTT.

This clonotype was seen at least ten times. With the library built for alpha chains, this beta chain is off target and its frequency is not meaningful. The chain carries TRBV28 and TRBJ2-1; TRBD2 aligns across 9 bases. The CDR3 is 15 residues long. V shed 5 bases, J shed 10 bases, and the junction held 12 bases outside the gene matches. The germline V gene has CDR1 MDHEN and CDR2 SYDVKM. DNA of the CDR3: TGTGCCAGCAGTCCCGCCGGCGGGAGGGCCAGGGAGCAGTTCTTC. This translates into CASSPAGGRAREQFF.

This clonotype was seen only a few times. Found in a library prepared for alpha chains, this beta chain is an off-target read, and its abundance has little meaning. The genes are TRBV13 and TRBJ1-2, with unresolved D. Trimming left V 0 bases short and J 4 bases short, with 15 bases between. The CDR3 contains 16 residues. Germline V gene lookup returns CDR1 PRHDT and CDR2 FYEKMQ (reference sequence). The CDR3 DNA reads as TGTGCCAGCAGCTTAGGCGGGAGAGGGAGGGCCTATGGCTACACCTTC. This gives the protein CASSLGGRGRAYGYTF.

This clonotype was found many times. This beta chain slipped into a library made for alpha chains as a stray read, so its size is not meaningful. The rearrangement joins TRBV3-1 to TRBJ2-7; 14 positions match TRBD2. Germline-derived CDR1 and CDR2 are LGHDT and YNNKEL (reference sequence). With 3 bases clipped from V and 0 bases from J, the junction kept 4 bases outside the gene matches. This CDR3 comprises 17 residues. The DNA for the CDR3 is TGTGCCAGCAGCCATTATGGGACTAGCGGGAGCTCCTACGAGCAGTACTTC. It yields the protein CASSHYGTSGSSYEQYF.

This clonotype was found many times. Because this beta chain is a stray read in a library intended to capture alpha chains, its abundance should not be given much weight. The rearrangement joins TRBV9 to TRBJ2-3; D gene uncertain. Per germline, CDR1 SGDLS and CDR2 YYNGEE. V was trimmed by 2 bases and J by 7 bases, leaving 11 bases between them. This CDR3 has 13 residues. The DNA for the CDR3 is TGTGCCAGCAGCGTGGCAGAACCCAATACGCAGTATTTT. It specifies CASSVAEPNTQYF.

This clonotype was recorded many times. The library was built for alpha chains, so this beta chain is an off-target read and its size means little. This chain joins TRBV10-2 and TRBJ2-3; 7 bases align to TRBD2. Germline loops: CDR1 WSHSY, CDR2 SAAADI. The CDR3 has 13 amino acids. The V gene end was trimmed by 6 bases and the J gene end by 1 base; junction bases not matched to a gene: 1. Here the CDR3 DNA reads TGCGCCAGCAGAACTAGCGGCACAGATACGCAGTATTTT. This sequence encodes CASRTSGTDTQYF.

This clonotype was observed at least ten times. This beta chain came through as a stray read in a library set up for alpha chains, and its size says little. The CDR3 region has the DNA TGTGCCAGCAGCTCCCGGGGCTTAGCCAAAAACATTCAGTACTTC. This gives the protein CASSSRGLAKNIQYF. This chain links TRBV7-9 with TRBJ2-4, with D perhaps matching TRBD1 or TRBD2 (5 bases each). CDR3 length equals 15 residues. With 4 bases removed from V and 0 bases from J, the gap between germline ends came to 10 bases. Germline V gene data show CDR1 as SEHNR and CDR2 as FQNEAQ (reference sequence).

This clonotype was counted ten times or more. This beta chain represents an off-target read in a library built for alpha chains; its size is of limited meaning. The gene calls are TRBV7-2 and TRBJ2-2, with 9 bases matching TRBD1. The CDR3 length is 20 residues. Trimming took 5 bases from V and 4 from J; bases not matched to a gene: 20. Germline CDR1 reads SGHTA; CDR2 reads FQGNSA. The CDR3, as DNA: TGTGCCAGCAGCCCTTCCAGGGACAGGGTGAGACTAGTTGCCACCGGGGAGCTGTTTTTT. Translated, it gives CASSPSRDRVRLVATGELFF.

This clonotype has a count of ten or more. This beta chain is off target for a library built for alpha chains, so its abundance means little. The CDR3 loop is CASSLGGRVGAGANVLTF. In nucleotides, the CDR3 is TGTGCCAGCAGCCTCGGGGGCAGGGTAGGGGCTGGGGCCAACGTCCTGACTTTC. The chain combines TRBV28 with TRBJ2-6; tentatively, D is TRBD1 or TRBD2 (6 bases each). Per germline, CDR1 MDHEN and CDR2 SYDVKM. Deletions cut 6 bases from V and 2 bases from J, with 20 bases between. The CDR3 consists of 18 residues.

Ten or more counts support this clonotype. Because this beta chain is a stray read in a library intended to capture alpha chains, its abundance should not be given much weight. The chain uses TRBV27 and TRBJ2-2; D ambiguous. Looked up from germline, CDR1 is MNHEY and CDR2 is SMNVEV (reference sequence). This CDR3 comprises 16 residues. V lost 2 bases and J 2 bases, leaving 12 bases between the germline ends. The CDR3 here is CASSLIGSLNTGELFF. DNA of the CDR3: TGTGCCAGCAGTTTAATAGGTTCACTAAACACCGGGGAGCTGTTTTTT.

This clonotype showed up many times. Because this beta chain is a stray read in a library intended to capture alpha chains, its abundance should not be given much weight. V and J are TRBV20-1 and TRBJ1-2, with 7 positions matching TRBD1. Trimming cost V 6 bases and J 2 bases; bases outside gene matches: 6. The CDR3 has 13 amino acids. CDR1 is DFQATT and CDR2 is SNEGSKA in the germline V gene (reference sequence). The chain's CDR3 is CSATTGANYGYTF. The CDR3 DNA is TGCAGTGCAACTACAGGGGCCAACTATGGCTACACCTTC.

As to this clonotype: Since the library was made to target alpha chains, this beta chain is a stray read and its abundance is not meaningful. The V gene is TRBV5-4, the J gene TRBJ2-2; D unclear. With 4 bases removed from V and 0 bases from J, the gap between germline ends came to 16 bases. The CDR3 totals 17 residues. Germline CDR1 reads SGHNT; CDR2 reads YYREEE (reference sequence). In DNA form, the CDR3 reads TGTGCCAGCAGCCCCGGTGGGGTCATCGCGAACACCGGGGAGCTGTTTTTT. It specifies CASSPGGVIANTGELFF. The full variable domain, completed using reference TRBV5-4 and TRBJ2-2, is ETGVTQSPTHLIKTRGQQVTLRCSSQSGHNTVSWYQQALGQGPQFIFQYYREEENGRGNFPPRFSGLQFPNYSSELNVNALELDDSALYLCASSPGGVIANTGELFFGEGSRLTVL.

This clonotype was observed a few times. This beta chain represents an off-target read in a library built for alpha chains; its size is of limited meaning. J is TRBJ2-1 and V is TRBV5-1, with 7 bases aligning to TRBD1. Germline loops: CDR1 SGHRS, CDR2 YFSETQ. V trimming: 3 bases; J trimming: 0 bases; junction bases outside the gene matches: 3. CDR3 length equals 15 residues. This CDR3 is CASSSRQGSYNEQFF. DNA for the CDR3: TGCGCCAGCAGCTCTAGACAGGGCTCCTACAATGAGCAGTTCTTC. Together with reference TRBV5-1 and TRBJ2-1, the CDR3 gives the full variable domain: KAGVTQTPRYLIKTRGQQVTLSCSPISGHRSVSWYQQTPGQGLQFLFEYFSETQRNKGNFPGRFSGRQFSNSRSEMNVSTLELGDSALYLCASSSRQGSYNEQFFGPGTRLTVL.

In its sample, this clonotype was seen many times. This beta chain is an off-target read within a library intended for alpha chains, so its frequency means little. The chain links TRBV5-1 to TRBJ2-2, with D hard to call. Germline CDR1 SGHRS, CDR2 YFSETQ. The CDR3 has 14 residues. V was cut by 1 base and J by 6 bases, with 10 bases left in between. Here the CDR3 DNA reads TGCGCCAGCAGCTTGAACGGTGTGTCCGGGGAGCTGTTTTTT. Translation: CASSLNGVSGELFF.

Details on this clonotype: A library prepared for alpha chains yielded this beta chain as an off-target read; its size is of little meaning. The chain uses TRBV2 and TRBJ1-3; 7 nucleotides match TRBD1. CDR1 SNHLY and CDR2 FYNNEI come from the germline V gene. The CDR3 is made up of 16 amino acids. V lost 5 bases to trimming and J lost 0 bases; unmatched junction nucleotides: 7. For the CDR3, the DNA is TGTGCCAGCAGTCTGTATGGGGACAGCTCTGGAAACACCATATATTTT. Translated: CASSLYGDSSGNTIYF.

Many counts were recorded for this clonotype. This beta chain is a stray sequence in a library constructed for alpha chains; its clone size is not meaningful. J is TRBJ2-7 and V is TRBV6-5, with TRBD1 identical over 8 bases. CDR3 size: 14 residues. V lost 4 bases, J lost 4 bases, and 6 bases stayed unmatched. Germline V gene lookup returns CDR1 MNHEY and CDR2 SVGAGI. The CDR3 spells CASSSRGPIYEQYF. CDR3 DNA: TGTGCCAGCAGTTCCAGGGGGCCGATTTACGAGCAGTACTTC.

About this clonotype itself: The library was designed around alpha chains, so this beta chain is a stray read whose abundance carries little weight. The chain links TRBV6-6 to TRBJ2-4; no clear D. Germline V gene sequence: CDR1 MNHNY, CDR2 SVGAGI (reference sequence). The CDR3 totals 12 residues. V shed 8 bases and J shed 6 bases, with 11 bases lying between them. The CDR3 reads CASARIGNIQYF. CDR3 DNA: TGTGCCAGCGCCAGGATTGGAAACATTCAGTACTTC.

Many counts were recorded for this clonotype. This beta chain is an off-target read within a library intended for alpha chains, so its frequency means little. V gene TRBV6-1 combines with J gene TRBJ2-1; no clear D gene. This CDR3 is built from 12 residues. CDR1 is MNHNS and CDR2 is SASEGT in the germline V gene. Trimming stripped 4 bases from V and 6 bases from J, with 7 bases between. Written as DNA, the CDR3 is TGTGCCAGCAGTGTCCCCACCAATGAGCAGTTCTTC. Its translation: CASSVPTNEQFF.

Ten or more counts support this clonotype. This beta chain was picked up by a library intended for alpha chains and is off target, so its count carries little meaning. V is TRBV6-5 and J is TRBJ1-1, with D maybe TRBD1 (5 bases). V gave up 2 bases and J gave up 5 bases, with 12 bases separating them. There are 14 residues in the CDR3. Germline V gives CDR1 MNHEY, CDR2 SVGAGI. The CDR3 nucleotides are TGTGCCAGCAGTTACGACGCAAAGGGGACTGAAGCTTTCTTT. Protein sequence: CASSYDAKGTEAFF.